The 24 T cell receptor beta chains in this list originate from one sample, sequenced in a study of blood T cells in healthy people across ages. Using a J-beta primer mix together with a sample-barcoded 5' primer, a second PCR was run for roughly 7 to 12 cycles. TCRdb re-derived calls from the 5' RACE reads in MiXCR, one entry per CDR3 protein. The table includes roughly 720,000 distinct CDR3 sequences, 40% to 65% detected once. The sequencing sample was made of blood. The receptors were gathered from an older man in good health.

This rearrangement joins TRBV3-1 to TRBJ2-7; D perhaps matches TRBD2 (6 bases). The V gene lost 4 bases and the J gene lost 0 bases, with 10 bases spanning the gap. CDR1 and CDR2 from the germline V gene are LGHDT and YNNKEL (reference sequence). CDR3 length equals 14 residues. DNA of the CDR3: TGTGCCAGCAGCCGAGGGACTGACTCCTACGAGCAGTACTTC. Its translation is CASSRGTDSYEQYF.

This clonotype was recorded a few times. The chain couples TRBV27 to TRBJ2-1; a weak D match, TRBD1 (5 bases). There are 16 residues in the CDR3. Germline V CDR1 and CDR2: MNHEY, SMNVEV (reference sequence). Trimming shortened V by 2 bases and J by 6 bases, and 17 bases separated the two germline ends. The chain's CDR3 is CASSLVRGYQSNEQFF. Written as DNA, the CDR3 is TGTGCCAGCAGTTTAGTAAGGGGATACCAAAGCAATGAGCAGTTCTTC.

This clonotype has more than one count but fewer than ten. The chain links TRBV2 to TRBJ2-7; TRBD2 matches at 8 bases. The CDR3 consists of 14 residues. V lost 6 bases and J lost 2; bases outside the gene matches: 6. Per the germline V gene, CDR1 is SNHLY and CDR2 is FYNNEI. For the CDR3, the DNA is TGTGCCAGCAGGGCCACAGCGGGAGCCTACGAGCAGTACTTC. Encoded protein: CASRATAGAYEQYF.

This clonotype appeared a few times. The rearrangement joins TRBV7-2 to TRBJ2-1; TRBD1 matches 7 bases. Germline-derived CDR1 and CDR2 are SGHTA and FQGNSA. The length of the CDR3 is 15 residues. V shed 1 base, J shed 8 bases, and the junction held 8 bases outside the gene matches. As DNA, the CDR3 is TGTGCCAGCAGCTTAGAGGTAAACAGGGGAGATGAGCAGTTCTTC. This codes for CASSLEVNRGDEQFF.

The rearrangement joins TRBV28 to TRBJ2-7; 7 bases fit TRBD2. Looked up from germline, CDR1 is MDHEN and CDR2 is SYDVKM. Unmatched junction bases numbered 20, after V lost 2 bases and J lost 10 bases. CDR3 length equals 17 residues. Here the CDR3 DNA reads TGTGCCAGCAGTTTAACCTCCGGGGGGAAACAAGAAGCGGCCCAGTACTTC. It yields the protein CASSLTSGGKQEAAQYF.

The rearrangement joins TRBV10-3 to TRBJ1-3; no firm D call. The CDR3 is 12 amino acids. CDR1 ENHRY and CDR2 SYGVKD come from the germline V gene. V lost 7 bases and J lost 7, with 11 bases in between. The CDR3 nucleotides read TGTGCCATCACGGGAGGCGGGAACACCATATATTTT. Translating it yields CAITGGGNTIYF.

The chain joins TRBV5-6 to TRBJ2-1; no clear D gene. The CDR3 has 15 amino acids. V lost 1 base to trimming and J lost 2 bases, with 10 bases between them. Looked up from germline, CDR1 is SGHDT and CDR2 is YYEEEE. In DNA form, the CDR3 reads TGTGCCAGCAGCTTGTCTAGTGTACCCTACAATGAGCAGTTCTTC. The encoded protein is CASSLSSVPYNEQFF.

This sequence joins TRBV5-1 and TRBJ1-2, with 9 positions matching TRBD1. After removal of 4 bases from V and 4 bases from J, the junction contained 8 bases not matched to a gene. Germline loops: CDR1 SGHRS, CDR2 YFSETQ. The CDR3 contains 15 residues. This CDR3 reads CASSSRDRDRYGYTF. In DNA, the CDR3 is TGCGCCAGCAGCAGCCGGGACAGGGATCGCTATGGCTACACCTTC.

The chain combines TRBV5-1 with TRBJ1-1, with TRBD1 as a possible D gene (5 bases). There are 15 residues in the CDR3. In germline, CDR1 is SGHRS, CDR2 YFSETQ. The germline V and J ends were trimmed by 0 bases and 1 base, with 10 bases remaining between them. The CDR3 is CASSLEGFRNTEAFF. The DNA of the CDR3 is TGCGCCAGCAGCTTGGAGGGGTTCCGGAACACTGAAGCTTTCTTT.

This clonotype was detected once. The V gene is TRBV29-1, the J gene TRBJ2-3; D remains ambiguous. V gave up 7 bases and J gave up 14 bases, with 25 bases separating them. Germline loops: CDR1 SQVTM, CDR2 ANQGSEA. CDR3 length: 13 residues. This chain's CDR3 is CSARNPEHRYAYF. The CDR3 DNA reads TGCAGCGCTCGAAACCCAGAGCACAGATACGCGTATTTT.

The rearrangement links TRBV14 to TRBJ2-3; a possible D gene is TRBD2 (5 bases). This CDR3 region has 16 residues. Looked up from germline, CDR1 is SGHDN and CDR2 is FVKESK. Trimming took 1 base from V and 14 from J, leaving 25 bases between them. Written as DNA, the CDR3 is TGTGCCAGCAGCCAAGGGTTCTTGTGGGAGCACAGATACGCGTATTTT. It codes for CASSQGFLWEHRYAYF.

The chain carries TRBV4-2 and TRBJ2-1; 8 bases map to TRBD2. Germline V gene sequence: CDR1 LGHNA, CDR2 YNFKEQ. V lost 2 bases, J lost 14 bases, and 8 bases stayed unmatched. The CDR3 spans 13 residues. The CDR3 sequence: CASSQLAGFLKFF. CDR3 DNA sequence: TGTGCCAGCAGCCAACTAGCGGGTTTTCTGAAGTTCTTC.

The chain recombines TRBV20-1 with TRBJ2-1; the match to TRBD2 covers 14 bases. The V and J ends lost 6 bases and 10 bases, in that order; junction bases with no gene match: 11. Per the germline V gene, CDR1 is DFQATT and CDR2 is SNEGSKA (reference sequence). This CDR3 has 15 residues. CDR3: CSALPGLAGAGEQFF. In nucleotides, the CDR3 is TGCAGTGCCCTACCGGGACTAGCGGGAGCGGGGGAGCAGTTCTTC.

This clonotype showed up just once. The chain is built from TRBV7-7 and TRBJ2-5; D may be TRBD2 (6 bases). Germline loops: CDR1 SSHAT, CDR2 FNYEAQ (reference sequence). The CDR3 is 15 residues long. Trimming removed 5 bases at V and 2 bases at J, with 15 bases between. The CDR3 DNA reads TGTGCCAGCAGCACGGGACTCCATCTACAAGAGACCCAGTACTTC. Encoded protein: CASSTGLHLQETQYF.

This clonotype was picked up a small number of times. The chain uses TRBV7-9 and TRBJ2-1, with D uncertain. Trimming shortened V by 8 bases and J by 0 bases, and 8 bases separated the two germline ends. This CDR3 is built from 13 residues. Germline V gene data show CDR1 as SEHNR and CDR2 as FQNEAQ (reference sequence). The chain's CDR3 is CASVRSSYNEQFF. CDR3 nucleotides: TGTGCCAGCGTGAGAAGCTCCTACAATGAGCAGTTCTTC.

This clonotype was counted a few times. The rearrangement uses TRBV12-3 or TRBV12-4 and TRBJ1-1, with D unresolved. With 6 bases removed from V and 4 bases from J, the gap between germline ends came to 12 bases. This CDR3 contains 13 residues. The CDR3 spells CASSSRASTEAFF. DNA for the CDR3: TGTGCCAGCAGCTCGAGGGCTTCCACTGAAGCTTTCTTT.

A few counts support this clonotype. The chain links TRBV4-1 to TRBJ1-4, with no clear D. CDR3 size: 15 residues. V lost 6 bases and J 7 bases, leaving 18 bases between the germline ends. Germline CDR1 and CDR2: MGHRA and YSYEKL. CDR3 DNA sequence: TGCGCCAGCAGGAAGTGGATTATGGAAGGTGAAAAACTGTTTTTT. It specifies CASRKWIMEGEKLFF.

CDR3 nucleotide sequence: TGTGCCACCAGTGCCCATGCTGGGACGGAAGAGACCCAGTACTTC. This sequence encodes CATSAHAGTEETQYF. The V and J genes are TRBV24-1 and TRBJ2-5; the D gene could be TRBD1 or TRBD2 (5 bases each). Germline V gives CDR1 KGHDR, CDR2 SFDVKD. Trimming took 5 bases from V and 3 from J, leaving 15 bases between them. This CDR3 is built from 15 residues.

The chain is built from TRBV5-1 and TRBJ2-5, with D uncertain. The assigned J gene may be wrong: the sequence end matches TRBJ2-7 better. CDR1 and CDR2 from the germline V gene are SGHRS and YFSETQ. This CDR3 is built from 13 residues. In DNA form, the CDR3 reads TGCGCCAGCAGCCAAGACGGATTATACGAGCAGTACTTC. Translated: CASSQDGLYEQYF.

This clonotype was found a few times. The chain combines TRBV12-3 or TRBV12-4 with TRBJ2-6; D not resolved. The CDR3 has 15 amino acids. V lost 7 bases, J lost 1 base, and 11 bases lay in between. Written as DNA, the CDR3 is TGTGCCAGCACTTACGAGCCATCTGGGGCCAACGTCCTGACTTTC. It specifies CASTYEPSGANVLTF.

The J gene is TRBJ1-1, the V gene TRBV20-1; no reliable D call. CDR1 DFQATT and CDR2 SNEGSKA come from the germline V gene (reference sequence). The CDR3 totals 13 residues. The V gene lost 3 bases and the J gene lost 7 bases, with 15 bases spanning the gap. CDR3 coding DNA: TGCAGTGCTAGTAGGGAGGCACTTAGTGAAGCTTTCTTT. Its translation: CSASREALSEAFF.

V usage is TRBV5-4 and J usage is TRBJ2-7; 9 bases line up with TRBD1. Matching the DNA end better, TRBJ2-5 makes the J call doubtful. Germline-derived CDR1 and CDR2 are SGHNT and YYREEE (reference sequence). This CDR3 has 15 residues. This CDR3 is CASSLWQGQGGTQYF. The CDR3 DNA is TGTGCCAGCAGCTTGTGGCAGGGACAGGGAGGGACCCAGTACTTC.

In this sample, this clonotype turned up many times. V is TRBV5-1 and J is TRBJ2-3, with no clear D. V was clipped by 0 bases and J by 3 bases, with 11 bases between them. The CDR3 runs to 15 residues. Germline CDR1 reads SGHRS; CDR2 reads YFSETQ. The CDR3 region has the DNA TGCGCCAGCAGCTTGGCGGAAGTGGGGACAGATACGCAGTATTTT. Translating gives CASSLAEVGTDTQYF.

Only a few counts were recorded for this clonotype. This rearrangement joins TRBV18 to TRBJ2-5; D might be TRBD2 (6 bases). Germline loops: CDR1 KGHSH, CDR2 LQKENI. The V gene lost 2 bases and the J gene lost 3 bases, with 10 bases spanning the gap. The CDR3 sequence is 14 residues long. The DNA of the CDR3 is TGTGCCAGCTCACCAAACACGGGGGAAGAGACCCAGTACTTC. Encoded protein: CASSPNTGEETQYF.